Described below is a single T cell receptor beta chain sequence and its context. Its antigen specificity is not known. No per-base quality is available; no much larger clone lies one base away. The immunoSEQ Assay, a bias-controlled multiplex PCR, was used to amplify TCRbeta CDR3 regions from genomic DNA. On the authors' methods: The number of nucleated cells in each sample was estimated from the amplification of reference gene primers within the assay. To quantify the absolute abundance of each unique TCRbeta CDR3 rearrangement, sequence reads were collapsed and filtered. For each sample, productive Simpson clonality was calculated by taking the square root of Simpson's diversity index across productive rearrangements. TCRdb holds this immuneACCESS table with in-frame rearrangements only. Some clones are missing; in checked studies, unresolved V genes explain under half, and the rest has no known cause. V and J calls and clone size come straight from that table; D and trimming were deduced from the DNA. The sample data list more than 250,000 clones, and almost 85% of these were observed just once. The ten largest clones represent 5% to 6.5% of the sample.

The data stem from a study of blood T cell repertoires in COVID-19 (TCRdb year 2020). A note on the overall study: Samples from collaborators originated in the United States, Italy and Spain and spanned both the acute and convalescent phases of COVID-19. The prospective study material was composed of cDNA or gDNA derived from T cells, B-cell-depleted T cells, or PBMCs. Deeply sampled blood TCRbeta repertoires from subjects exposed to, actively infected with, or recovered from COVID-19 were included in the dataset. A freely available public database, intended as a resource for researchers studying the immune response to SARS-CoV-2, is where the repertoires were released. Samples came from the ongoing ImmuneRACE study (first 160 participants) plus 1,254 subjects from 6 global collaborators. Sample metadata almost always included a de-identified subject ID, COVID-19 status, age in years and sex. Where available, HLA class I and class II types were obtained from metadata supplied by the sample provider rather than from assay-based typing.

The collaborating institutions used their own protocols to collect whole blood in K2EDTA tubes. For TCRbeta analysis, collaborators shipped samples in one of three forms: frozen whole blood, isolated PBMCs, or DNA extracted from either of those sample types. Broader findings and caveats from the paper: The quantity of clinical and demographic metadata differed by source and by participant and was supplied without curation.

Sample: peripheral blood. This clonotype was sampled from a man in his fifties or sixties with active or convalescent COVID-19.

The DNA is as follows: TGTGCCAGCAGCCCGCGGACTAGTAGAAACATTCAGTACTTC. The resulting protein is CASSPRTSRNIQYF. Rearrangement joined TRBV5-6 to TRBJ2-4, with 7 bases matching TRBD2. The germline V gene encodes CDR1 SGHDT and CDR2 YYEEEE. From its cysteine to its phenylalanine, the CDR3 spans 14 amino acids. Only CDR3 DNA is held: 42 bases, read in frame from base 1. Trimming accounts for 4 bases at V and 6 bases at J, while the number of junction bases matched to no gene is 7. The entire variable domain, with the stretches around the CDR3 drawn from the reference TRBV5-6 and TRBJ2-4 proteins, is DAGVTQSPTHLIKTRGQQVTLRCSPKSGHDTVSWYQQALGQGPQFIFQYYEEEERQRGNFPDRFSGHQFPNYSSELNVNALLLGDSALYLCASSPRTSRNIQYFGAGTRLSVL.